The present TCR beta chain was sequenced within a study of blood T cells in healthy people across ages. A second about 7 to 11 cycle PCR used barcoded and J-beta primers. TCRdb ran MiXCR on the 5' RACE reads and lists one entry per CDR3 protein. The sample shows more than 900,000 distinct CDR3 sequences, around 29% of them seen only once. This clonotype was recorded at least ten times. These sequences were also reported in another study, on T cells of mothers and their children.

The origin of this receptor is a woman aged 40-49 years in good health. Sequencing used blood.

DNA of the CDR3: TGTGCCAGCAGTTACGGAGCAGGGTCAGGGTATGGCTACACCTTC. It encodes CASSYGAGSGYGYTF. This chain connects TRBV6-6 to TRBJ1-2; maybe TRBD1 (5 bases). Germline CDR1 and CDR2: MNHNY and SVGAGI (reference sequence). V was cut by 2 bases and J by 5 bases, with 15 bases left in between. The CDR3 spans 15 residues.